This T cell receptor beta chain was captured by sequencing in a study of regulatory T cells in long-lasting Graves disease. Arm-PCR of CDR3 regions with iRepertoire HTBI primers generated TCR beta libraries. TCRdb passed the multiplex PCR reads through MiXCR, listing each CDR3 protein once. The table lists 350,000 to 500,000 distinct CDR3 sequences, less than 15% of them singletons. This clonotype was counted only a few times. V was clipped by 3 bases and J by 1 base, with 12 bases between them. The CDR3 length is 14 residues. The germline gives CDR1 GTSNPN, CDR2 SVGIG (reference sequence). The time point is: newly diagnosed GD, antithyroid drugs for less than 3 months. From PBMCs, RNA was extracted and then used to make the TCR library. Under American Thyroid Association guidelines, Graves' disease was diagnosed. These data were also reused for a study on T cells in Graves' hyperthyroidism and ophthalmopathy.

The TCR originated in a woman in her 50s with Graves disease. The genes are TRBV30 and TRBJ2-5; possible D gene TRBD1, 5 bases. This material consisted of peripheral blood mononuclear cells (PBMCs), taken at new diagnosis, from a patient treated with antithyroid drugs. CDR3 nucleotide sequence: TGTGCCTGGAGCAGCAGCAGGGCCCAAGAGACCCAGTACTTC. This codes for CAWSSSRAQETQYF. The variable domain in full, completed from reference TRBV30 and TRBJ2-5, reads SQTIHQWPATLVQPVGSPLSLECTVEGTSNPNLYWYRQAAGRGLQLLFYSVGIGQISSEVPQNLSASRPQDRQFILSSKKLLLSDSGFYLCAWSSSRAQETQYFGPGTRLLVL.